The 19 T cell receptor beta chains below come from one sample, sequenced in a study of blood T cell repertoires in COVID-19. The protocol was immunoSEQ multiplex PCR, while the TCRdb copy is restricted to in-frame clones and leaves out a portion. The sample shows 98,000 or so clones, 85% to 90% of them seen only once. Sequencing was performed on peripheral blood. The receptors stem from a human donor in a cohort sampled during active COVID-19.

The chain recombines TRBV28 with TRBJ1-1; TRBD1 might be the D (5 bases). This CDR3 has 11 residues. Trimming removed 6 bases at V and 9 bases at J, with 11 bases between. Germline loops: CDR1 MDHEN, CDR2 SYDVKM. The CDR3 coding sequence is TGTGCCAGCAGGGAGGGGTGGAAAGCTTTCTTT. Translation gives CASREGWKAFF.

The chain employs TRBV4-1 and TRBJ2-5; 7 nucleotides line up with TRBD2. Trimming at V came to 0 bases and at J to 1 base, leaving 17 bases not matched to a gene. CDR3 length: 20 amino acids. Germline CDR1 and CDR2: MGHRA and YSYEKL. As DNA, the CDR3 is TGCGCCAGCAGCCAAGATCCGGGGGGACCTGGGGGGTCTCCCCAAGAGACCCAGTACTTC. Translating it yields CASSQDPGGPGGSPQETQYF.

This sequence joins TRBV7-2 and TRBJ2-3; D is possibly TRBD1 (6 bases). Germline CDR1 SGHTA, CDR2 FQGNSA. There are 14 residues in the CDR3. Trimming stripped 5 bases from V and 4 bases from J, with 13 bases between. The CDR3 DNA reads TGTGCCAGCAGCAGAGCTAGGACAGCAGATACGCAGTATTTT. This gives the protein CASSRARTADTQYF.

The chain has TRBV19 and TRBJ1-4; D may be TRBD1 (6 bases). Trimming pared 8 bases from V and 6 bases from J, leaving 19 bases between. Germline assignment: CDR1 LNHDA and CDR2 SQIVND (reference sequence). CDR3 size: 15 residues. CDR3 loop: CASRPSTGRYEKLFF. The CDR3 nucleotides are TGTGCCAGTCGCCCCTCGACAGGACGTTATGAAAAACTGTTTTTT.

The CDR3 region has the DNA TGTGCCAGCAGCGTAGGGGAGACGTATAGAAACACCATATATTTT. The encoded protein is CASSVGETYRNTIYF. This sequence joins TRBV9 and TRBJ1-3, with D uncertain. This CDR3 is built from 15 residues. V was shortened by 0 bases and J by 5 bases, with 12 bases between the two germline ends. CDR1 is SGDLS, CDR2 YYNGEE, per germline.

The V call is TRBV4-1, the J call TRBJ2-1; no firm D call. The germline V gene has CDR1 MGHRA and CDR2 YSYEKL. The V end was cut by 1 base, the J end by 4 bases, with 14 bases between. This CDR3 is 16 amino acids long. The CDR3 here is CASSQVLSGNYNEQFF. DNA for the CDR3: TGCGCCAGCAGCCAAGTCCTGTCAGGCAATTACAATGAGCAGTTCTTC.

The rearrangement links TRBV28 to TRBJ2-2; D possibly corresponds to TRBD2 (7 bases). The CDR3 sequence is 13 residues long. Germline assignment: CDR1 MDHEN and CDR2 SYDVKM. The germline V and J ends were trimmed by 11 bases and 3 bases, with 13 bases remaining between them. CDR3 protein: CAVAGAHTGELFF. The CDR3 bases are TGTGCCGTTGCGGGGGCGCACACCGGGGAGCTGTTTTTT.

The chain uses TRBV5-4 and TRBJ2-7; tentative D call: TRBD2 (5 bases). The length of the CDR3 is 13 residues. Germline-derived CDR1 and CDR2 are SGHNT and YYREEE (reference sequence). V was cut by 5 bases and J by 10 bases, with 19 bases left in between. CDR3 DNA sequence: TGTGCCAGCAGGTTCAGCGGTGGGAGTAGTCAGTACTTC. Protein sequence: CASRFSGGSSQYF.

The chain employs TRBV30 and TRBJ1-1; unclear D gene. Germline CDR1 GTSNPN, CDR2 SVGIG (reference sequence). The CDR3 spans 13 residues. V shed 4 bases and J shed 0 bases, with 9 bases lying between them. CDR3 protein: CAWMGSMNTEAFF. Here the CDR3 DNA reads TGTGCCTGGATGGGCAGCATGAACACTGAAGCTTTCTTT.

The chain recombines TRBV10-3 with TRBJ2-5, with TRBD2 matching over 9 bases. Unmatched junction bases numbered 9, after V lost 2 bases and J lost 5 bases. The CDR3 is made up of 16 amino acids. Germline CDR1 reads ENHRY; CDR2 reads SYGVKD. Here the CDR3 reads CAISERSAGGPETQYF. Here the CDR3 DNA reads TGTGCCATCAGTGAGCGATCGGCGGGGGGGCCGGAGACCCAGTACTTC.

The chain joins TRBV13 to TRBJ2-1; 7 nucleotides agree with TRBD2. The V and J ends lost 6 bases and 10 bases, in that order; junction bases with no gene match: 12. The CDR3 sequence is 14 residues long. Germline V CDR1 and CDR2: PRHDT, FYEKMQ (reference sequence). The CDR3 DNA sequence: TGTGCCAGCAGGGGGAGGGGTCGGTCGATCGAGCAGTTCTTC. Protein: CASRGRGRSIEQFF.

J is TRBJ1-4 and V is TRBV18; 8 bases match TRBD1. V gave up 3 bases and J gave up 4 bases; unmatched junction bases: 4. The germline V gene has CDR1 KGHSH and CDR2 LQKENI. CDR3 length: 15 residues. The CDR3 sequence: CASSPGQVVNEKLFF. The CDR3 DNA reads TGTGCCAGCTCACCGGGACAGGTGGTTAATGAAAAACTGTTTTTT.

This chain connects TRBV2 to TRBJ2-1, with D possibly TRBD1 on 5 matching bases. Germline V gene data show CDR1 as SNHLY and CDR2 as FYNNEI. Trimming took off 4 bases at V and 0 bases at J, with 10 bases between the two ends. This CDR3 region has 15 residues. CDR3 in DNA: TGTGCCAGCAGTGGACAGTCAGGCTCCTACAATGAGCAGTTCTTC. The encoded protein is CASSGQSGSYNEQFF.

The table lists this clone with a count of one. The rearrangement joins TRBV19 to TRBJ2-7; maybe TRBD1 (6 bases). Germline CDR1 and CDR2: LNHDA and SQIVND (reference sequence). CDR3 length: 14 residues. V dropped 1 base and J dropped 2 bases, with 9 bases sitting between them. The DNA of the CDR3 is TGTGCCAGTAGTATAGGGACAGCCACCTACGAGCAGTACTTC. Translating gives CASSIGTATYEQYF.

V gene TRBV9 combines with J gene TRBJ2-2, with TRBD1 matching 7 bases. Trimming cost V 4 bases and J 5 bases; bases outside gene matches: 11. The CDR3 length is 16 residues. Per the germline V gene, CDR1 is SGDLS and CDR2 is YYNGEE. Here the CDR3 reads CASSPLSTGMTGELFF. The CDR3 coding sequence is TGTGCCAGCAGCCCCCTTTCGACAGGGATGACCGGGGAGCTGTTTTTT.

This clone was picked up a small number of times. This chain links TRBV5-4 with TRBJ2-2, with D perhaps TRBD1 (5 bases). The CDR3 extends over 16 amino acids. The V gene's germline CDR1 is SGHNT and CDR2 YYREEE (reference sequence). With 0 bases removed from V and 1 base from J, the gap between germline ends came to 10 bases. For the CDR3, the DNA is TGTGCCAGCAGCTTGGTAGGGCAGGGGAACACCGGGGAGCTGTTTTTT. Its translation: CASSLVGQGNTGELFF.

This clone came up once. The rearrangement uses TRBV28 and TRBJ1-1; D may be TRBD1 (6 bases). Germline loops: CDR1 MDHEN, CDR2 SYDVKM. The CDR3 spans 12 residues. Trimming shortened V by 6 bases and J by 5 bases, and 10 bases separated the two germline ends. CDR3 nucleotides: TGTGCCAGCAGCCACAGGGTTACTGAAGCTTTCTTT. Translation gives CASSHRVTEAFF.

The chain recombines TRBV2 with TRBJ2-7, with TRBD2 matching over 10 bases. Germline V gene data show CDR1 as SNHLY and CDR2 as FYNNEI. The CDR3 covers 17 residues. The ends lost 4 bases at V and 3 bases at J; junction bases unmatched: 12. The CDR3 DNA is TGTGCCAGCAGTGGACCGAGAGCGGGACTAGCGAACTACGAGCAGTACTTC. It yields the protein CASSGPRAGLANYEQYF.

The chain uses TRBV5-5 and TRBJ1-1; no reliable D call. Germline-derived CDR1 and CDR2 are SGHKS and YYEKEE (reference sequence). V gave up 6 bases and J gave up 4 bases, with 19 bases separating them. The CDR3 runs 15 residues. This CDR3 is CASNWAGSGSTEAFF. The DNA for the CDR3 is TGTGCCAGCAATTGGGCGGGCAGCGGAAGCACTGAAGCTTTCTTT.